The present TCR beta chain was sequenced within a study of blood T cells in healthy people across ages. The overall study: With template switching, about one barcoded beta molecule was captured per two T cells. The study, taken as a whole, reports: PBMCs left unsorted prevented a conclusive naive versus antigen-experienced comparison.

Primers used in a second PCR of about 6 to 11 cycles were a sample-barcoded 5' primer and a J-beta primer mix. Unique molecular identifiers of 12 random nucleotides labeled each cDNA. TCRdb re-derived calls from the 5' RACE reads in MiXCR, one entry per CDR3 protein. The table shows approximately 800,000 distinct CDR3 sequences, with roughly 50% occurring only once. Researchers report isolating at least 6.5 million PBMCs per sample. To note about this clonotype: What it binds is not known.

The CDR3 runs to 14 residues. Trimming shortened V by 3 bases and J by 3 bases, and 9 bases separated the two germline ends. Per the germline V gene, CDR1 is DFQATT and CDR2 is SNEGSKA (reference sequence). The sequenced sample was blood. The clonotype was recovered from a man between 35 and 55 years old in good health. The chain joins TRBV20-1 to TRBJ1-6, with D possibly TRBD1 on 6 matching bases. CDR3 region: CSARGQFYNSPLHF. CDR3 in DNA: TGCAGTGCTAGGGGACAATTCTATAATTCACCCCTCCACTTT.